The clone carrying this TCR beta chain was found many times. Time point defined: before trial treatment. First-strand cDNA used TRAV- and TRBV-specific primers, covering alpha and beta chains. With a V-primer adapter and a constant-region primer, TCRs were amplified for 20 to 25 PCR cycles. TCRdb used MiXCR to reprocess the reads, holding one entry per CDR3 protein. The repertoire consists of tens of thousands of distinct CDR3 sequences, with more than 20% occurring once and the leading ten covering 6% to 7%. The entry originates in a study of low-dose radiotherapy and immunotherapy resistance in tumors. In germline, CDR1 is MNHGY, CDR2 SAAAGT. Trimming stripped 5 bases from V and 6 bases from J, with 12 bases between. The CDR3 consists of 13 residues.

The genes are TRBV6-8 and TRBJ2-3; D not resolved. Sequenced here: PBMCs, sampled before treatment. This TCR came from a male donor with rectosigmoid adenocarcinoma. In nucleotides, the CDR3 is TGTGCCAGCAGTGGTTTCGGTTGGGATACGCAGTATTTT. This sequence encodes CASSGFGWDTQYF.